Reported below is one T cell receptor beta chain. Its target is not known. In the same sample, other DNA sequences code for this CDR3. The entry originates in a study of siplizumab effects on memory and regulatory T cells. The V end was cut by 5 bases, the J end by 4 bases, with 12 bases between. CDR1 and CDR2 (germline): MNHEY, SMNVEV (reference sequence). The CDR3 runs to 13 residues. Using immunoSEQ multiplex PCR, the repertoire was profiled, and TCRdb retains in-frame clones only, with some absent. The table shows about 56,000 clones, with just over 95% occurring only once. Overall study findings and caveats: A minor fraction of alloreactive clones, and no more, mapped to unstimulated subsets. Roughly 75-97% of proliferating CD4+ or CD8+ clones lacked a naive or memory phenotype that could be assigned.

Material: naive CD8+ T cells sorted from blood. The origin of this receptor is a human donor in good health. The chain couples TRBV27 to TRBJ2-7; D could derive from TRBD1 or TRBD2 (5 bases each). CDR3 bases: TGTGCCAGCAGTCCCCTTGGGGGTTACGAGCAGTACTTC. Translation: CASSPLGGYEQYF.